This TCR beta chain stems from a study of cytomegalovirus exposure and HLA in healthy donors. 60 Vbeta and 13 Jbeta primers were used in PCR. TCRdb's copy holds only in-frame clones and misses some; the assay was immunoSEQ multiplex PCR. The sample contains about 130,000 clones, around four fifths of which appear only once. In regard to this clone: The antigen remains unidentified.

Study-wide findings and caveats: Reported performance of the classifier showed diagnosis of cytomegalovirus status with high specificity and sensitivity. Researchers left out some V segments, among them TRBV6-2 and TRBV6-3, as indistinguishable. For most TCR beta V segments, an earlier analysis put the productive rate at about 87% or about 30% of the time. Highly shared variants forming one cluster were likely a sequencing artifact.

Germline V gene sequence: CDR1 LNHDA, CDR2 SQIVND (reference sequence). Trimming took 4 bases from V and 13 from J; bases not matched to a gene: 9. The CDR3 has 13 amino acids. Sequences were obtained from PBMCs. This TCR came from a man aged 30 to 39 in good health and CMV-seronegative. V usage is TRBV19 and J usage is TRBJ2-1, with 8 bases matching TRBD2. CDR3 coding DNA: TGTGCCAGTAGTAATACCGGGACTAGTAAACAGTTCTTC. Its translation is CASSNTGTSKQFF.